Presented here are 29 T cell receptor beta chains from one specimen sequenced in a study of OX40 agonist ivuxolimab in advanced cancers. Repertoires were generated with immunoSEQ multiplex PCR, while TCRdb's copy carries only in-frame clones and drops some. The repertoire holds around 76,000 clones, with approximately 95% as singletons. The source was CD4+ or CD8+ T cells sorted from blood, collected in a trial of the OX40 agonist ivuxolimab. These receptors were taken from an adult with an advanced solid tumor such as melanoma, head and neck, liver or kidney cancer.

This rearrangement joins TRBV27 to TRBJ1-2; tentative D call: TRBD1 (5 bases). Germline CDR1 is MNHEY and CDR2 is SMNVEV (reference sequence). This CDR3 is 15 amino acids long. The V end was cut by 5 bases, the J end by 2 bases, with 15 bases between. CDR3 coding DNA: TGTGCCAGCAGTGCTCAGGGTCAGATAAACTATGGCTACACCTTC. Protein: CASSAQGQINYGYTF.

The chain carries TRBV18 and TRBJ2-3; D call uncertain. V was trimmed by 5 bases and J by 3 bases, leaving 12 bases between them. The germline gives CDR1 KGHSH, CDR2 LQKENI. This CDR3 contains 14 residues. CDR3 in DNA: TGTGCCAGCTCATGGGCGGATCGGACAGATACGCAGTATTTT. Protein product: CASSWADRTDTQYF.

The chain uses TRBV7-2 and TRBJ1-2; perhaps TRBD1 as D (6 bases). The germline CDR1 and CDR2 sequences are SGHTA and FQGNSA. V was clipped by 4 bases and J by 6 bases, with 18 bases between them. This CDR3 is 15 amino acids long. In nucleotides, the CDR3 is TGTGCCAGCAGCTCCCCTGGACAGATCACGAATGGCTACACCTTC. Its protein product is CASSSPGQITNGYTF.

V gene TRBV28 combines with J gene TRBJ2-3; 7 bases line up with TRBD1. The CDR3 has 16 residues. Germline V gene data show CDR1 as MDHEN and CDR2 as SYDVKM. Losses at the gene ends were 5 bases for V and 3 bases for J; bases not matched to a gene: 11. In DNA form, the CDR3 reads TGTGCCAGCAGTCCCTCACAGGGGTCGGTTACAGATACGCAGTATTTT. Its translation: CASSPSQGSVTDTQYF.

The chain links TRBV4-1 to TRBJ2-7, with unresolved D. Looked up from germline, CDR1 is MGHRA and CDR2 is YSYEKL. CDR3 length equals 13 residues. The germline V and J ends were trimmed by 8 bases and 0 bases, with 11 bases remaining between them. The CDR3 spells CASSMSLSYEQYF. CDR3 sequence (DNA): TGCGCCAGCTCTATGTCCCTCTCCTACGAGCAGTACTTC.

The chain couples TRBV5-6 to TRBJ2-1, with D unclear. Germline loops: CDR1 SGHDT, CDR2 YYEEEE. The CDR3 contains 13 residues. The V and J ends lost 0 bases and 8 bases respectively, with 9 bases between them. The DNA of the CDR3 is TGTGCCAGCAGCTTGGAAGGGTTTGATGAGCAGTTCTTC. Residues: CASSLEGFDEQFF.

The CDR3 coding sequence is TGTGCCAGCAGTTACTCGAAGGGCAGGGGGCCCCACGAGCAGTACTTC. Translating it yields CASSYSKGRGPHEQYF. This chain uses TRBV6-5 with TRBJ2-7, with 8 bases identical to TRBD1. In germline, CDR1 is MNHEY, CDR2 SVGAGI. The V segment lost 0 bases and the J segment 5 bases; nucleotides outside the gene matches: 9. The CDR3 is made up of 16 amino acids.

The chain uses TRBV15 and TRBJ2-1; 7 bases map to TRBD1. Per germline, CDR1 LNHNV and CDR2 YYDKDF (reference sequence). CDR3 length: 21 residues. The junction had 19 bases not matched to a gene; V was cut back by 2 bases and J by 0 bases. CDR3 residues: CATSRPPEGGGPRSSYNEQFF. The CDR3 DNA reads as TGTGCCACCAGCAGACCCCCGGAAGGGGGCGGTCCCCGAAGCTCCTACAATGAGCAGTTCTTC.

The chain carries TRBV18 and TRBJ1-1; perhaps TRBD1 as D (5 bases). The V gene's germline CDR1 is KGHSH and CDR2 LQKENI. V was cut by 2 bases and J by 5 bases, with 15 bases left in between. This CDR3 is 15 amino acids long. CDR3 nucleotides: TGTGCCAGCTCACCAATTGAGAAGGGGACGACTGAAGCTTTCTTT. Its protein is CASSPIEKGTTEAFF.

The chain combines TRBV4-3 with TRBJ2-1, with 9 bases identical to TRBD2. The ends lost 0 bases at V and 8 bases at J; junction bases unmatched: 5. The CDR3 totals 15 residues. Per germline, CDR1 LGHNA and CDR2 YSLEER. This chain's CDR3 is CASSQEAGGPHEQFF. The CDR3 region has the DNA TGCGCCAGCAGCCAAGAGGCGGGGGGGCCCCATGAGCAGTTCTTC.

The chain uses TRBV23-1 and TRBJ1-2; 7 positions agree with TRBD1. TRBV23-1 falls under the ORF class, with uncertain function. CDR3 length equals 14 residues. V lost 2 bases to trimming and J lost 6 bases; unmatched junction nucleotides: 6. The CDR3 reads CASSQTRTGDGYTF. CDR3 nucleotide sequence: TGCGCCAGCAGTCAAACACGGACAGGCGATGGCTACACCTTC.

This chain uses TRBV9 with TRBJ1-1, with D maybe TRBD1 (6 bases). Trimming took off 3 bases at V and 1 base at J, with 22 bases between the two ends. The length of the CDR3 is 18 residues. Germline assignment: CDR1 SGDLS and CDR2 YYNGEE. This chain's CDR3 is CASSGRLGGGGENTEAFF. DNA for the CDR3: TGTGCCAGCAGCGGCCGCCTGGGGGGCGGGGGTGAGAACACTGAAGCTTTCTTT.

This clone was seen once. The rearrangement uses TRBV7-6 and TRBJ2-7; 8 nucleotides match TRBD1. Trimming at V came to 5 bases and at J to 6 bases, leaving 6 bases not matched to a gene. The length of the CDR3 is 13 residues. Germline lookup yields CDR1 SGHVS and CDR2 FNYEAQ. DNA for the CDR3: TGTGCCAGCAGCCAGGGGGCAGAGGTCGAGCAGTACTTC. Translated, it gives CASSQGAEVEQYF.

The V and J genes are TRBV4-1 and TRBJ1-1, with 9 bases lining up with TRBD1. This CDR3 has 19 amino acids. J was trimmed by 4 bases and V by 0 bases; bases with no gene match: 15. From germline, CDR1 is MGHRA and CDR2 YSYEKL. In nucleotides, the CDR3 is TGCGCCAGCAGCCAAGATTGGGAGGGGCGGACAGGGGATGGCACTGAAGCTTTCTTT. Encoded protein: CASSQDWEGRTGDGTEAFF.

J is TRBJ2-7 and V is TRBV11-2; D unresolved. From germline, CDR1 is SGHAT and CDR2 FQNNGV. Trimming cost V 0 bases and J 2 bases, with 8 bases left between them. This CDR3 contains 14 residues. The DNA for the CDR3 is TGTGCCAGCAGCTTAGACGCCAGAGCCTACGAGCAGTACTTC. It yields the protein CASSLDARAYEQYF. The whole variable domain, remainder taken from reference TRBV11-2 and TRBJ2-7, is EAGVAQSPRYKIIEKRQSVAFWCNPISGHATLYWYQQILGQGPKLLIQFQNNGVVDDSQLPKDRFSAERLKGVDSTLKIQPAKLEDSAVYLCASSLDARAYEQYFGPGTRLTVT.

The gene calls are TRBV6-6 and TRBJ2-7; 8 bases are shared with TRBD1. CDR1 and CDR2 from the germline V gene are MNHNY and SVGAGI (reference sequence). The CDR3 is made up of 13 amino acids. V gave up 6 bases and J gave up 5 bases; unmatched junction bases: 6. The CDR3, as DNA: TGTGCCAGCAGGTCCCAGGGGGCGGACGAGCAGTACTTC. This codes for CASRSQGADEQYF.

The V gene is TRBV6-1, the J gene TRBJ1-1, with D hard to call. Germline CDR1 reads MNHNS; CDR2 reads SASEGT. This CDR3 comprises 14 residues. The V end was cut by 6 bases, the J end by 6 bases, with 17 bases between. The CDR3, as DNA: TGTGCCAGCAGACCACCTCGGGCTAGGGCTGAAGCTTTCTTT. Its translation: CASRPPRARAEAFF.

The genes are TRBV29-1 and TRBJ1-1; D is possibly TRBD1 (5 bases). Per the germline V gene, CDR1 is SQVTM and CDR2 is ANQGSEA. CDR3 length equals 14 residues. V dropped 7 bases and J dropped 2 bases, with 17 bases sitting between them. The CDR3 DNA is TGCAGCGCACCCGTCGGGACGGCAAACACTGAAGCTTTCTTT. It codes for CSAPVGTANTEAFF.

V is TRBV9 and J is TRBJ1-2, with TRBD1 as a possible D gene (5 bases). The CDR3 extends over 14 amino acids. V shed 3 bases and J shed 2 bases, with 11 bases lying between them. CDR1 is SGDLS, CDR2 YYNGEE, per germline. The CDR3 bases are TGTGCCAGCAGCGCGCTGACAGAGAACTATGGCTACACCTTC. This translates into CASSALTENYGYTF.

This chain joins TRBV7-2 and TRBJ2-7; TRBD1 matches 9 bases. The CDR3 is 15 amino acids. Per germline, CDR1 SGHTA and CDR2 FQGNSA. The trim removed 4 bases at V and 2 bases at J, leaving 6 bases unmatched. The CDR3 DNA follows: TGTGCCAGCAGCTCCCGGGACAGGGCCCCCTACGAGCAGTACTTC. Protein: CASSSRDRAPYEQYF.

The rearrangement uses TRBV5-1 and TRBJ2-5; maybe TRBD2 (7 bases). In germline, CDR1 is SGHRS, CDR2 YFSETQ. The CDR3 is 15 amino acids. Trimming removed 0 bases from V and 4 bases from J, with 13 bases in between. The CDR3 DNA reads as TGCGCCAGCAGCTTGGCGGTGGGAGGGGGAGAGACCCAGTACTTC. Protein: CASSLAVGGGETQYF.

Here the CDR3 DNA reads TGTGCCAGCAGTGAGTTTTCGGGGGGTAACACTGAAGCTTTCTTT. It codes for CASSEFSGGNTEAFF. V is TRBV6-1 and J is TRBJ1-1; weak D call: TRBD1 (5 bases). The CDR3 length is 15 residues. Looked up from germline, CDR1 is MNHNS and CDR2 is SASEGT. The V end was cut by 3 bases, the J end by 2 bases, with 13 bases between.

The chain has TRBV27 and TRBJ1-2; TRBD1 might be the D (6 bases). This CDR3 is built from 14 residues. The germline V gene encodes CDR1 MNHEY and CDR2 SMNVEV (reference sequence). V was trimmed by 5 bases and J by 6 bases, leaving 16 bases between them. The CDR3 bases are TGTGCCAGCAGTGTTCTGGGACACAGCGATGGCTACACCTTC. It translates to CASSVLGHSDGYTF.

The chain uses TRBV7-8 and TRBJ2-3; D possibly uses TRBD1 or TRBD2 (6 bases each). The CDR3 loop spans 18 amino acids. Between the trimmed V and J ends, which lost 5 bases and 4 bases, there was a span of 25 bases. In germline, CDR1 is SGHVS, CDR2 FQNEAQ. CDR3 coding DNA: TGTGCCAGCAGCCCAAGGGTGGTGGGGGGCGAAATCCCAGATACGCAGTATTTT. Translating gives CASSPRVVGGEIPDTQYF.

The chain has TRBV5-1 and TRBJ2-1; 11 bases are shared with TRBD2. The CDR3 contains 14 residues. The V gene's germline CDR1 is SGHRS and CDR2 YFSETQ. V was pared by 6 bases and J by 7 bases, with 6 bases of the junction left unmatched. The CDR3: CASKASGGRNEQFF. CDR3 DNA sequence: TGCGCCAGCAAAGCTAGCGGGGGGAGGAATGAGCAGTTCTTC.

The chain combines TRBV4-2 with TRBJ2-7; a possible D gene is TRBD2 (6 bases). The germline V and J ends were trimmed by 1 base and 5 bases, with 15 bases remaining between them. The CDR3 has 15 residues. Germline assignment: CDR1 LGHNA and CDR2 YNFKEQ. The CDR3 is CASSQVVGLWDEQYF. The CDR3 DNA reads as TGTGCCAGCAGCCAAGTGGTGGGACTGTGGGACGAGCAGTACTTC.

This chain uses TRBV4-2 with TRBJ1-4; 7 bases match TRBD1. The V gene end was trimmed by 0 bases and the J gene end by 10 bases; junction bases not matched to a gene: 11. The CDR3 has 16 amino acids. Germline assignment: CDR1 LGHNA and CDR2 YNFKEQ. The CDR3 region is CASSQDLKDRLIKLFF. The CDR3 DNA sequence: TGTGCCAGCAGCCAAGATTTAAAGGACAGGCTAATAAAACTGTTTTTT.

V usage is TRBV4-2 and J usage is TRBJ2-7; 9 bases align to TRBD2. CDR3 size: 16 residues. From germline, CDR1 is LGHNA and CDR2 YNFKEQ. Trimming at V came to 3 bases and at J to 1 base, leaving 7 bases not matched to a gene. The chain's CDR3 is CASSQGETSGSYEQYF. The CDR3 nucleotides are TGTGCCAGCAGCCAGGGGGAGACTAGCGGTTCCTACGAGCAGTACTTC.

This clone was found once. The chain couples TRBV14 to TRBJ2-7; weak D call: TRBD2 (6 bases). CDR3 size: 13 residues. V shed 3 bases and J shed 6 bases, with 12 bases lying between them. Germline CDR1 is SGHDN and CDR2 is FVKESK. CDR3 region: CASSQGGWGEQYF. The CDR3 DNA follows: TGTGCCAGCAGCCAGGGGGGTTGGGGCGAGCAGTACTTC.